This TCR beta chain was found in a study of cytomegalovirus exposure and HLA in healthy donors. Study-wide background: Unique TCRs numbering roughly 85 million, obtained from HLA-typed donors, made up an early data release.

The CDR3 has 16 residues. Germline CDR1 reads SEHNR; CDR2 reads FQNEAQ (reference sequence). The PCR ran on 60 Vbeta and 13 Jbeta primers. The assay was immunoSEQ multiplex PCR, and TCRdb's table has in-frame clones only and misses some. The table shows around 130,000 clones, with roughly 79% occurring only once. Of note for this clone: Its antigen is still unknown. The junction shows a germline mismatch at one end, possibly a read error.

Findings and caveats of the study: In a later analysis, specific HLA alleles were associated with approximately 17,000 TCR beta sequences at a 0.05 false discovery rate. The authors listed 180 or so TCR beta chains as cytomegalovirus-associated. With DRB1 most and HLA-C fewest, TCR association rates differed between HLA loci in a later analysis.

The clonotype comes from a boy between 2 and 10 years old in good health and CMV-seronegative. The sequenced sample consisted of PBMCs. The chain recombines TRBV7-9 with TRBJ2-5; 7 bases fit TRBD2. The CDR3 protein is CSSSLALWDYKETQYF. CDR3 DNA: TGTTCCAGCAGCTTAGCGCTATGGGACTACAAAGAGACCCAGTACTTC.